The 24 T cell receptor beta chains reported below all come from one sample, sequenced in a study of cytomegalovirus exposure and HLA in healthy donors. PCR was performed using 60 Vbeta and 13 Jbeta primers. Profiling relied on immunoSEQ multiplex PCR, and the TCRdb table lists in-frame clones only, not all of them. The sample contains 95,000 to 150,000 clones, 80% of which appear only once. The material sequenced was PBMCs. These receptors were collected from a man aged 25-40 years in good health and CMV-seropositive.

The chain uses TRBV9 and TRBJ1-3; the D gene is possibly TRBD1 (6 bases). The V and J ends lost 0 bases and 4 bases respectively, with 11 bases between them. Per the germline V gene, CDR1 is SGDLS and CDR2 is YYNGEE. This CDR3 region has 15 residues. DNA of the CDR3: TGTGCCAGCAGCGTAGTTGGGGGCCTCGGAAACACCATATATTTT. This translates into CASSVVGGLGNTIYF.

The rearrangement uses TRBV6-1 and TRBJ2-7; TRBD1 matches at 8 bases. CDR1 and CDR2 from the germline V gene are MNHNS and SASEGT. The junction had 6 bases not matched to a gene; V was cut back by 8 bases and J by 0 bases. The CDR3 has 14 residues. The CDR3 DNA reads TGTGCCAGCGCCCCAGGGGGCTTCTCCTACGAGCAGTACTTC. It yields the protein CASAPGGFSYEQYF.

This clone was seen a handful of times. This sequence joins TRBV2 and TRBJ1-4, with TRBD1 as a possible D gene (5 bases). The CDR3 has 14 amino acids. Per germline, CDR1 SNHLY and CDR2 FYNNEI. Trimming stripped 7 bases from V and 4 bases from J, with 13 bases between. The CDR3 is CASTGRQFNEKLFF. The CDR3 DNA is TGTGCCAGCACTGGGCGACAGTTTAATGAAAAACTGTTTTTT.

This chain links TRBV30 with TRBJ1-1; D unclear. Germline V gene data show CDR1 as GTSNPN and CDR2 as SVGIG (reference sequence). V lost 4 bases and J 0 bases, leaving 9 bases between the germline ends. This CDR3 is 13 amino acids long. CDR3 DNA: TGTGCCTGGAAGACGGGTTTGAACACTGAAGCTTTCTTT. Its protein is CAWKTGLNTEAFF.

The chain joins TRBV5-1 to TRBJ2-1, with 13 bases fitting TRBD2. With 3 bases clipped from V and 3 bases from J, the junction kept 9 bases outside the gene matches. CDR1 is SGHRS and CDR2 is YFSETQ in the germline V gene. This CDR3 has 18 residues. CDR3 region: CASSSGLAGAISYNEQFF. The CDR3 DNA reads TGCGCCAGCAGCTCCGGACTAGCGGGGGCCATCAGCTACAATGAGCAGTTCTTC. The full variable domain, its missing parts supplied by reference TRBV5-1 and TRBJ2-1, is KAGVTQTPRYLIKTRGQQVTLSCSPISGHRSVSWYQQTPGQGLQFLFEYFSETQRNKGNFPGRFSGRQFSNSRSEMNVSTLELGDSALYLCASSSGLAGAISYNEQFFGPGTRLTVL.

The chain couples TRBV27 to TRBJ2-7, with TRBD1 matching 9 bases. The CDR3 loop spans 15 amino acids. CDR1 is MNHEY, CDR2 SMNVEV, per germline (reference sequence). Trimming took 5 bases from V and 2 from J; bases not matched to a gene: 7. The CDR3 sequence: CASSLGQGGTYEQYF. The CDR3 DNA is TGTGCCAGCAGTCTGGGACAGGGAGGCACCTACGAGCAGTACTTC.

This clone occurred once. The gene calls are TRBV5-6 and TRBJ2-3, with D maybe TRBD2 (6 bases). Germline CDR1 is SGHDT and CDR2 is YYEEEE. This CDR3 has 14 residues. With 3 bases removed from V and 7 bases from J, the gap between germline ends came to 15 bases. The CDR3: CASSSRRGWHTQYF. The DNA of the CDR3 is TGTGCCAGCAGCTCCAGACGGGGGTGGCATACGCAGTATTTT.

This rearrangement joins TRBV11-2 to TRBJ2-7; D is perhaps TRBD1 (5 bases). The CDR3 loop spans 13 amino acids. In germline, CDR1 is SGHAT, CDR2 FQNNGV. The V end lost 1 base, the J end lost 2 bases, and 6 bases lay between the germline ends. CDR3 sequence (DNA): TGTGCCAGCAGCTTAGGGACAACCTACGAGCAGTACTTC. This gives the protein CASSLGTTYEQYF.

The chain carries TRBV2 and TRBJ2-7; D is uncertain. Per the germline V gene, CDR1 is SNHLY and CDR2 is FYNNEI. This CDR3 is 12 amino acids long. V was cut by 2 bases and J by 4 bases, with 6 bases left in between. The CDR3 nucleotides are TGTGCCAGCAGTGAAACGCGGTACGAGCAGTACTTC. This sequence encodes CASSETRYEQYF.

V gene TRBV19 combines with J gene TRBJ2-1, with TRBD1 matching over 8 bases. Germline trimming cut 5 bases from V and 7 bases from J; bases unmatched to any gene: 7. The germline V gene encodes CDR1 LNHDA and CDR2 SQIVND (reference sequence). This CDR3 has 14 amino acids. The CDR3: CASSSPDRANEQFF. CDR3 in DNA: TGTGCCAGTAGTTCCCCGGACAGGGCAAATGAGCAGTTCTTC.

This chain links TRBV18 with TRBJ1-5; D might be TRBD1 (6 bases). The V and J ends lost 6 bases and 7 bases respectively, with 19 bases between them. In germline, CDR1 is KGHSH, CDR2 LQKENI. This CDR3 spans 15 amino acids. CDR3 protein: CASSQGQPNDQPQHF. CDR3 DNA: TGTGCCAGCTCGCAAGGACAGCCCAACGACCAGCCCCAGCATTTT.

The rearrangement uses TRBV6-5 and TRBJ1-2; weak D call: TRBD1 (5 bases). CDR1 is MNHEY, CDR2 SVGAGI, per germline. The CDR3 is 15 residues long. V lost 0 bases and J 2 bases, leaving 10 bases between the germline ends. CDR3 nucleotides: TGTGCCAGCAGTTACTCAGGGGCTGGGAACTATGGCTACACCTTC. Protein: CASSYSGAGNYGYTF.

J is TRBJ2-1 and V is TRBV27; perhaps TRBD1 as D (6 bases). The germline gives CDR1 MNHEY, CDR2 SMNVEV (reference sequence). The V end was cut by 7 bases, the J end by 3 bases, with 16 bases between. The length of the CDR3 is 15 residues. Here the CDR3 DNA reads TGTGCCAGCAAGTCTGACAGGAGTTACTACAATGAGCAGTTCTTC. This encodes CASKSDRSYYNEQFF.

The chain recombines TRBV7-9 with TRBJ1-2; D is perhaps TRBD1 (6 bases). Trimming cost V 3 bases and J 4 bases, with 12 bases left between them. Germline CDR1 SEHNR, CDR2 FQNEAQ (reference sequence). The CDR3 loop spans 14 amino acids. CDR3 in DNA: TGTGCCAGCAGCTTGAACAGGGACCTCTATGGCTACACCTTC. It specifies CASSLNRDLYGYTF. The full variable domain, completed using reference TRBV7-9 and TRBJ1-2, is DTGVSQNPRHKITKRGQNVTFRCDPISEHNRLYWYRQTLGQGPEFLTYFQNEAQLEKSRLLSDRFSAERPKGSFSTLEIQRTEQGDSAMYLCASSLNRDLYGYTFGSGTRLTVV.

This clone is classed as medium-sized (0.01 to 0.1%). The CDR3 reads CASSLGGSAAGGSSYNEQFF. DNA of the CDR3: TGCGCCAGCAGCTTGGGGGGATCCGCCGCGGGCGGGAGCTCCTACAATGAGCAGTTCTTC. The gene calls are TRBV5-1 and TRBJ2-1; 7 bases agree with TRBD2. The CDR3 is 20 amino acids. Germline V gene lookup returns CDR1 SGHRS and CDR2 YFSETQ. V shed 0 bases, J shed 0 bases, and the junction held 15 bases outside the gene matches.

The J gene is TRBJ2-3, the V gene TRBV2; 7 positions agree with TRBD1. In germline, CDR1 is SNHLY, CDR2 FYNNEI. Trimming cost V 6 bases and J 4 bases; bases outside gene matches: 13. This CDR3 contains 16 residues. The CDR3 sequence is CASSATTGTAADTQYF. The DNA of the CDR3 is TGTGCCAGCAGCGCTACTACCGGGACAGCCGCAGATACGCAGTATTTT.

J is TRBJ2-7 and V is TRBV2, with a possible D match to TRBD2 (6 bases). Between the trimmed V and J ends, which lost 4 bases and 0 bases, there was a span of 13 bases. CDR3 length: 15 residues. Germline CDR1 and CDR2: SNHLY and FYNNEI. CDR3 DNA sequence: TGTGCCAGCAGTGTGCGAGCGGGTAGCTCCTACGAGCAGTACTTC. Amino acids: CASSVRAGSSYEQYF.

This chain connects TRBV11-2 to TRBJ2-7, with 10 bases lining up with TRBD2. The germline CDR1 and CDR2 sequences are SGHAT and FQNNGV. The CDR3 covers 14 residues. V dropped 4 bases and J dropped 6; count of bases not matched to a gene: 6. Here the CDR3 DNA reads TGTGCCAGCAGCTCAGCGGGGGGGCCTGGCGAGCAGTACTTC. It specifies CASSSAGGPGEQYF.

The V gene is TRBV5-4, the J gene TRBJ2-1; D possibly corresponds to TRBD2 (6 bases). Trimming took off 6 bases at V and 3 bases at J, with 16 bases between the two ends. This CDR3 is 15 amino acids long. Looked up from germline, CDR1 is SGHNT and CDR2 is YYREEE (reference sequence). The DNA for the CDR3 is TGTGCCAGCAAGGGAGATCACGGGAGCTACAATGAGCAGTTCTTC. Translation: CASKGDHGSYNEQFF. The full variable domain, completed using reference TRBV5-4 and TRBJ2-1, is ETGVTQSPTHLIKTRGQQVTLRCSSQSGHNTVSWYQQALGQGPQFIFQYYREEENGRGNFPPRFSGLQFPNYSSELNVNALELDDSALYLCASKGDHGSYNEQFFGPGTRLTVL.

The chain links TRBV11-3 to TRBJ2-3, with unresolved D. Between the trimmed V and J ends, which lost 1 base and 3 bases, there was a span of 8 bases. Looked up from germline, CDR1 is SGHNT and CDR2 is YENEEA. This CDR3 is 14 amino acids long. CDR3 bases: TGTGCCAGCAGCTTAGGGTTAGAGACAGATACGCAGTATTTT. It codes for CASSLGLETDTQYF. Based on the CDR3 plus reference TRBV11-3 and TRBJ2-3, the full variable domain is EAGVVQSPRYKIIEKKQPVAFWCNPISGHNTLYWYLQNLGQGPELLIRYENEEAVDDSQLPKDRFSAERLKGVDSTLKIQPAELGDSAVYLCASSLGLETDTQYFGPGTRLTVL.

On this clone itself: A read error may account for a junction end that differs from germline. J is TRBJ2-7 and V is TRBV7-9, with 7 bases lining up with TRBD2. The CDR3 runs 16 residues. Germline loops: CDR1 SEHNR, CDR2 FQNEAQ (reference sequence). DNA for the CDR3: TGTTCCAGCAGCTTAACCAATGACCCGGGAGGTTACGAGCAGTACTTC. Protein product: CSSSLTNDPGGYEQYF.

CDR3 sequence reads: CASSVLSGASSYNEQFF. Written as DNA, the CDR3 is TGTGCCAGCAGTGTTCTGTCGGGAGCTAGCTCCTACAATGAGCAGTTCTTC. The genes are TRBV2 and TRBJ2-1, with D tentatively TRBD2 (6 bases). The length of the CDR3 is 17 residues. The germline V gene has CDR1 SNHLY and CDR2 FYNNEI. Trimming stripped 4 bases from V and 0 bases from J, with 16 bases between.

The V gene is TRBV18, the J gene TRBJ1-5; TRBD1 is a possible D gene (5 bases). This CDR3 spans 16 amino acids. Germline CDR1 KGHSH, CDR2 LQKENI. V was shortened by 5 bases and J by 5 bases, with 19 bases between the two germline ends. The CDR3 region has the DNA TGTGCCAGCTCAACCGATCAGCCGGGGGGAGATCAGCCCCAGCATTTT. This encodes CASSTDQPGGDQPQHF.

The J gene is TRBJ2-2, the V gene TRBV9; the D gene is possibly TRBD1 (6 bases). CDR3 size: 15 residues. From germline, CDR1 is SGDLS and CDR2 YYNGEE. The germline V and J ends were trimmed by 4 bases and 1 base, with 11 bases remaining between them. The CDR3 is CASSPLDRNTGELFF. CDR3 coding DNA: TGTGCCAGCAGCCCGCTGGACAGGAACACCGGGGAGCTGTTTTTT.